This TCR beta chain was documented in a study of blood T cell repertoires in COVID-19. Study background: The United States, Italy and Spain provided the acute and convalescent COVID-19 samples.

Methods used by the authors: Nucleated cell number was recorded as an estimate derived from reference gene primer amplification. Some clones are missing from TCRdb's copy, which holds only in-frame ones; the method was immunoSEQ multiplex PCR. The DNA was the basis for D and trimming; V, J and clone size are from that table. The table has approximately 230,000 clones, 80% to 90% seen once; the top ten hold approximately 6%. The germline gives CDR1 LGHDT, CDR2 YNNKEL (reference sequence). The CDR3 contains 17 residues. The ends were cut back, 0 bases at V and 7 bases at J, with 19 bases in the middle.

Source material: peripheral blood. This clonotype was sampled from a man older than 75 with acute or convalescent COVID-19. This rearrangement joins TRBV3-1 (or the pseudogene TRBV3-2) to TRBJ2-1, with D perhaps TRBD2 (6 bases). The CDR3 loop reads CASSQDRPAGLRNEQFF. The CDR3 bases are TGTGCCAGCAGCCAAGACAGGCCAGCGGGTCTCAGAAATGAGCAGTTCTTC.